This entry concerns a single TCR beta chain. What it binds is not known. The data were obtained in a study of cytomegalovirus exposure and HLA in healthy donors. General study results and limits: Certain indistinguishable V segments, among them TRBV6-2 and TRBV6-3, were excluded. In a later analysis, HLA-C alleles had the fewest associated TCRs, DRB1 alleles the most.

The PCR employed 60 Vbeta primers together with 13 Jbeta primers. The data were produced by immunoSEQ multiplex PCR, yet TCRdb's version contains in-frame clones alone and is incomplete. The specimen's table records 40,000 or so clones. J was trimmed by 2 bases and V by 3 bases; bases with no gene match: 0. The CDR3 runs 14 residues. Per the germline V gene, CDR1 is SEHNR and CDR2 is FQNEAQ (reference sequence). This receptor was taken from a male donor in good health and CMV-seronegative. Sequencing input: PBMCs. This chain uses TRBV7-9 with TRBJ2-7; the match to TRBD2 covers 11 bases. CDR3: CASSFSGRAYEQYF. The CDR3 nucleotides are TGTGCCAGCAGCTTTAGCGGGAGGGCCTACGAGCAGTACTTC.